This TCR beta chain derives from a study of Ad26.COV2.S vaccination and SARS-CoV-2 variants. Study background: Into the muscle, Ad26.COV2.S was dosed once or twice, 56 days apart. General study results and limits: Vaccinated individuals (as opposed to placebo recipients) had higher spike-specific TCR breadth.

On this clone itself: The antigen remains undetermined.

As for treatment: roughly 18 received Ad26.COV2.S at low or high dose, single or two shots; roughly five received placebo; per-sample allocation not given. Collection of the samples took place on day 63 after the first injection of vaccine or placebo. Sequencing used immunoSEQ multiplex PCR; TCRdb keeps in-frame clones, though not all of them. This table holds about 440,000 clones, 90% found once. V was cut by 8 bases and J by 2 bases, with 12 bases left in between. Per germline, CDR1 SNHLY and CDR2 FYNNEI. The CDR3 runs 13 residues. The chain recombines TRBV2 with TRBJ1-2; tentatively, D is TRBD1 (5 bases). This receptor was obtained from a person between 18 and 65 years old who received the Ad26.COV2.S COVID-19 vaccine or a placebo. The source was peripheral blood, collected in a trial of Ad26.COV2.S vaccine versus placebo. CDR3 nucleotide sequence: TGTGCCAGCCTGGGGCCCGACAACTATGGCTACACCTTC. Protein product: CASLGPDNYGYTF. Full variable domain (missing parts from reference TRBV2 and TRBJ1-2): EPEVTQTPSHQVTQMGQEVILRCVPISNHLYFYWYRQILGQKVEFLVSFYNNEISEKSEIFDDQFSVERPDGSNFTLKIRSTKLEDSAMYFCASLGPDNYGYTFGSGTRLTVV.